This T cell receptor beta chain comes out of a study of T cells in localized non-small cell lung cancer. Whole-study results and caveats: Heterogeneity remains possible because sequencing was limited to only one tumor region. Density of T cells in blood, when higher, went with longer overall survival. Tumor trailed uninvolved adjacent lung in T cell clonality, which peaked there. Appearances in adjacent lung were noted for a median around 55 of the top 100 tumor clones.

In the case of this clone: Antigen specificity is unknown. Other DNA sequences in this specimen translate into the identical CDR3.

The length of the CDR3 is 14 residues. The germline CDR1 and CDR2 sequences are SGHVS and FQNEAQ. Trimming removed 2 bases from V and 8 bases from J, with 15 bases in between. Data came from immunoSEQ multiplex PCR; TCRdb stores just in-frame clones and leaves some out. The data contain some 22,000 clones, approximately 88% of them singletons. The sample here was peripheral blood, taken before any cancer treatment. The rearrangement uses TRBV7-8 and TRBJ1-2, with D perhaps TRBD1 (5 bases). The source is a man aged 35-75 years with stage I lung adenocarcinoma. The CDR3 region is CASSLWLGARGYTF. CDR3 nucleotides: TGTGCCAGCAGCTTATGGTTAGGGGCTCGGGGCTACACCTTC. Supplemented by reference TRBV7-8 and TRBJ1-2, the full variable domain reads GAGVSQSPRYKVAKRGQDVALRCDPISGHVSLFWYQQALGQGPEFLTYFQNEAQLDKSGLPSDRFFAERPEGSVSTLKIQRTQQEDSAVYLCASSLWLGARGYTFGSGTRLTVV.